This T cell receptor beta chain was documented in a study of long-term antiretroviral therapy in people with HIV. Study results and limitations: Even long-term ART left TRB diversity below transplant donor controls, despite gains.

Germline CDR1 reads MDHEN; CDR2 reads SYDVKM. The CDR3 is made up of 14 amino acids. V shed 2 bases and J shed 3 bases, with 9 bases lying between them. To note about this clone: As yet, its antigen is unknown.

The authors ran the immunoSEQ assay, v3.0, at survey level. Profiling relied on immunoSEQ multiplex PCR, and the TCRdb table lists in-frame clones only, not all of them. The sample lists some 33,000 clones; approximately 80% were seen once. This receptor was obtained from a young man with HIV. V usage is TRBV28 and J usage is TRBJ2-3, with no clear D. The sequencing here drew on unsorted PBMCs, taken 0.6 years after starting antiretroviral therapy. CDR3 region: CASSLVSSTDTQYF. In DNA form, the CDR3 reads TGTGCCAGCAGTTTAGTTAGCAGTACAGATACGCAGTATTTT.